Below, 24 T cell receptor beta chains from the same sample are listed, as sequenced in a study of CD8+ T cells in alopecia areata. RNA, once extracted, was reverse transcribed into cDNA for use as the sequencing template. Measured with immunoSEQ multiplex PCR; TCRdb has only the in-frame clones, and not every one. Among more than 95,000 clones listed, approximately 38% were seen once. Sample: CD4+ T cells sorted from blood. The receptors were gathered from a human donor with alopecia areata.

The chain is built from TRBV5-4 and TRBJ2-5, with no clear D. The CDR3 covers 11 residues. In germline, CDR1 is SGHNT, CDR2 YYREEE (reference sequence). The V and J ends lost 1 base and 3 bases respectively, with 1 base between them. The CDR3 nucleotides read TGTGCCAGCAGCTTGAAAGAGACCCAGTACTTC. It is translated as CASSLKETQYF.

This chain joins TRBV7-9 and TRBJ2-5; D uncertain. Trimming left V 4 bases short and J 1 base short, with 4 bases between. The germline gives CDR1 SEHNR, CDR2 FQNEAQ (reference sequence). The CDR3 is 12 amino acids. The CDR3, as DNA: TGTGCCAGCAGCTGGGGCCAAGAGACCCAGTACTTC. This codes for CASSWGQETQYF.

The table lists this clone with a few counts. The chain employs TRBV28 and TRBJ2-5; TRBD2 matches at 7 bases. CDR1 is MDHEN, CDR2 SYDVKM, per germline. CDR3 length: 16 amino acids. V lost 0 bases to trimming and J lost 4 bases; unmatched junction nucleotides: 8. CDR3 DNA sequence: TGTGCCAGCAGTTTATGGGGGCCGCGGGAGCGAGAGACCCAGTACTTC. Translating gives CASSLWGPRERETQYF.

CDR3 residues: CASSQNLGQDYSPLHF. Here the CDR3 DNA reads TGTGCCAGCAGCCAAAACTTGGGACAGGACTATTCACCCCTCCACTTT. This sequence joins TRBV4-2 and TRBJ1-6, with 8 bases fitting TRBD1. The CDR3 has 16 amino acids. The J segment lost 8 bases and the V segment lost 2 bases, leaving 8 bases of the junction unmatched. The germline V gene encodes CDR1 LGHNA and CDR2 YNFKEQ.

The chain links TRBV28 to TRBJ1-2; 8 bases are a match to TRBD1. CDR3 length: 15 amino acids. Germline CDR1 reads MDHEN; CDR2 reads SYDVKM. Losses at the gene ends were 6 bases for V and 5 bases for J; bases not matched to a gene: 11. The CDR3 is CASRPAPGQGYGYTF. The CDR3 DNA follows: TGTGCCAGCAGGCCCGCACCCGGACAGGGTTATGGCTACACCTTC.

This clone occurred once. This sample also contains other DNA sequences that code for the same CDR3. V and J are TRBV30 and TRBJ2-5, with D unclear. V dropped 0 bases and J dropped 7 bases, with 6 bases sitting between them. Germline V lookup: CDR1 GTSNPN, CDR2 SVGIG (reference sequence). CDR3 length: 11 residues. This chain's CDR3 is CAWSVLGTQYF. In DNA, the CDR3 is TGTGCCTGGAGTGTTTTGGGGACCCAGTACTTC.

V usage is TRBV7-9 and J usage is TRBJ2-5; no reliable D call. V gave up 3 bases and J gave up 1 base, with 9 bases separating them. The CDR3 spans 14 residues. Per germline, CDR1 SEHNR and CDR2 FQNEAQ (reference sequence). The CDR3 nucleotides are TGTGCCAGCAGCTTGCAGGTGTCCCAAGAGACCCAGTACTTC. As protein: CASSLQVSQETQYF.

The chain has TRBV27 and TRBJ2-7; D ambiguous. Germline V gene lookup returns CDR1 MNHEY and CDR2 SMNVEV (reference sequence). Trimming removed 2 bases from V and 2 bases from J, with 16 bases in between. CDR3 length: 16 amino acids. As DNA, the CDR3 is TGTGCCAGCAGTTTAAAGGCGGCAGGCGCAACCTACGAGCAGTACTTC. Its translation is CASSLKAAGATYEQYF.

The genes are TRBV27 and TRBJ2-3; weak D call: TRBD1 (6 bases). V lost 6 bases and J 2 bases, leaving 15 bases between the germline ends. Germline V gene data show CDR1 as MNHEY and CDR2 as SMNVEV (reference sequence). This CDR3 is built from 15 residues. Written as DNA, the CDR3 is TGTGCCAGCAGGGCGACCGGGACACTCACAGATACGCAGTATTTT. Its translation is CASRATGTLTDTQYF.

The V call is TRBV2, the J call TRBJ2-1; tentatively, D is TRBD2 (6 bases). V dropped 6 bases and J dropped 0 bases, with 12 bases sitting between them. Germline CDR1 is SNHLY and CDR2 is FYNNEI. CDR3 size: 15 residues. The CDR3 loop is CASSSSVSSYNEQFF. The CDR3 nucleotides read TGTGCCAGCAGCTCTAGCGTGAGCTCCTACAATGAGCAGTTCTTC.

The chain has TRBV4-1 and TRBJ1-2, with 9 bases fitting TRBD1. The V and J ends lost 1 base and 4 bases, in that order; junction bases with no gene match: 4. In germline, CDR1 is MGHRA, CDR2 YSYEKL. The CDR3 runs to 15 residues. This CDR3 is CASSQGDREGYGYTF. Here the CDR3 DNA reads TGCGCCAGCAGCCAAGGGGACAGGGAGGGCTATGGCTACACCTTC.

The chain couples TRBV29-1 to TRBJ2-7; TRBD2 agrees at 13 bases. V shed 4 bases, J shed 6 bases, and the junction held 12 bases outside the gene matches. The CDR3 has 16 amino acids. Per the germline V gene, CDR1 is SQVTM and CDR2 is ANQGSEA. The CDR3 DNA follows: TGCAGCGTTGCACAGTCCAGGACTAGCGGGAGAGGCGAGCAGTACTTC. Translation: CSVAQSRTSGRGEQYF.

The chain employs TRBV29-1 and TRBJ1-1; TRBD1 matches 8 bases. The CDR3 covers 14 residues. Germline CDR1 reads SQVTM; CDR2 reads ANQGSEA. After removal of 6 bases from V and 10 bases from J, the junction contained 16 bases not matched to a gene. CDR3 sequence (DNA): TGCAGCGTCGTACCTGACAGGGGCATCCATGCAGCTTTCTTT. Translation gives CSVVPDRGIHAAFF.

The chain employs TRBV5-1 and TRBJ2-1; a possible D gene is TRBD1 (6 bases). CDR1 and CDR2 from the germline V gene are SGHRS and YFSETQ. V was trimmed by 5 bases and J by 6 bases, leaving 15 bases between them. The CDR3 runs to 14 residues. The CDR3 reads CASRGRQGSNEQFF. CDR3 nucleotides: TGCGCCAGCAGAGGTCGGCAGGGGAGCAATGAGCAGTTCTTC.

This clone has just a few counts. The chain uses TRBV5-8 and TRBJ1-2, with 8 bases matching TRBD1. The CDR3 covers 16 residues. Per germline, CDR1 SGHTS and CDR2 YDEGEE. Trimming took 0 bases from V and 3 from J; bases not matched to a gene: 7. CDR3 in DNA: TGTGCCAGCAGCTTGGTCGTCAGGGGGCGCGACTATGGCTACACCTTC. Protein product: CASSLVVRGRDYGYTF.

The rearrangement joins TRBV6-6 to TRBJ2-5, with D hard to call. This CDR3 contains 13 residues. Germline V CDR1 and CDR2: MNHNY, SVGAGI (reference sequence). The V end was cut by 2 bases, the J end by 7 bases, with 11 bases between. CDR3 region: CASSYIGVATQYF. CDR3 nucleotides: TGTGCCAGCAGTTACATTGGAGTAGCGACCCAGTACTTC.

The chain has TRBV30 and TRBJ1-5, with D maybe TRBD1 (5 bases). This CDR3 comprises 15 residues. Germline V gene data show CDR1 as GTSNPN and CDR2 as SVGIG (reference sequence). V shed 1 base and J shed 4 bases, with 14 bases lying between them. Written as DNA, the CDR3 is TGTGCCTGGAGTGAGGACGGACACAGAAATCAGCCCCAGCATTTT. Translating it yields CAWSEDGHRNQPQHF.

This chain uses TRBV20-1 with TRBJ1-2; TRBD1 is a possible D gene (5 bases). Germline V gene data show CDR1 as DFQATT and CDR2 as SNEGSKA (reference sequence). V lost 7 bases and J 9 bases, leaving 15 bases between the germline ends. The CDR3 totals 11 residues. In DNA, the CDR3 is TGCAGTGTTGGGACGGTATATAGCTACACCTTC. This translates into CSVGTVYSYTF.

The CDR3 DNA reads TGTGCCTGGAGCCAAGGCGGGGAGCTGTTTTTT. Translation: CAWSQGGELFF. The rearrangement joins TRBV30 to TRBJ2-2; D ambiguous. V shed 3 bases and J shed 7 bases, with 6 bases lying between them. CDR3 length: 11 amino acids. CDR1 is GTSNPN and CDR2 is SVGIG in the germline V gene (reference sequence).

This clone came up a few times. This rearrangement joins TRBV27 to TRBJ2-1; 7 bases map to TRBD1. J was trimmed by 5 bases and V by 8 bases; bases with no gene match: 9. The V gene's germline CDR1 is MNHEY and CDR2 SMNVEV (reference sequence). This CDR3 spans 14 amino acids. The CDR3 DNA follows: TGTGCCAGCCGAACAGGGGTTCCTGACAATGAGCAGTTCTTC. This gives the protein CASRTGVPDNEQFF.

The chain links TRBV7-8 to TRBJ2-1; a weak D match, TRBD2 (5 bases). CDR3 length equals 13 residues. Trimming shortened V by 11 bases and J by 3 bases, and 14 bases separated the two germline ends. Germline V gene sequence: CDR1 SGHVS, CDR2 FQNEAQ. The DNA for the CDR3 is TGTGCCTCGGAGGCACGGAACTACAATGAGCAGTTCTTC. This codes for CASEARNYNEQFF.

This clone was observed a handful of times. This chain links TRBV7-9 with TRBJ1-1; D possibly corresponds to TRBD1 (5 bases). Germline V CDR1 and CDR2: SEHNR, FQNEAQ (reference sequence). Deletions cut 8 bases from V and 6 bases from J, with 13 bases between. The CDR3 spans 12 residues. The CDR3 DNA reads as TGTGCCAGCTGGGGGGGGGAATCTGAAGCTTTCTTT. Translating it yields CASWGGESEAFF.

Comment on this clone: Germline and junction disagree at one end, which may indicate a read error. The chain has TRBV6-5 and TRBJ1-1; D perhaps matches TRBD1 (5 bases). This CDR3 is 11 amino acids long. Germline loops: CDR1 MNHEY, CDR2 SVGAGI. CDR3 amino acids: CASSYSGGMVF. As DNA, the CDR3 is TGTGCCAGCAGTTACTCGGGGGGAATGGTCTTT.

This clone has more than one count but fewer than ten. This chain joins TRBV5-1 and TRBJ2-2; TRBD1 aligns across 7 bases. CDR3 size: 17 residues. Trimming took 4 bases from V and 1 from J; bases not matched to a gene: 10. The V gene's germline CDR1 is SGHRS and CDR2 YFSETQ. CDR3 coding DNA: TGCGCCAGCAGCCCGAGGACAGGCCAGAGGAACACCGGGGAGCTGTTTTTT. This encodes CASSPRTGQRNTGELFF.